This T cell receptor beta chain was identified in a study of blood T cells in healthy people across ages. Whole-study findings and limits: Expanded clonotype changes were possibly confounded by unknown donor CMV status.

A sample-barcoded 5' primer and a J-beta primer mix were used in a second PCR of roughly 7 to 11 cycles. Using its own MiXCR run on the 5' RACE reads, TCRdb lists one record per CDR3 protein. The sample contains approximately 960,000 distinct CDR3 sequences, roughly 28% of which appear only once. A remark on this clonotype: The antigen is not known.

This sample also appeared in a second study, on T cells of mothers and their children.

The specimen sequenced was blood. The receptor comes from a woman in her 40s in good health.

The DNA for the CDR3 is TGTGCCACCAGTGGTGCCCGACAGGGGAAAGATACGCAGTATTTT. Translation gives CATSGARQGKDTQYF. The chain recombines TRBV24-1 with TRBJ2-3, with 8 bases that match TRBD1. This CDR3 spans 15 amino acids. V was clipped by 5 bases and J by 5 bases; unmatched bases: 8. Germline assignment: CDR1 KGHDR and CDR2 SFDVKD.